These 25 T cell receptor beta chains were all obtained from the same sample, sequenced in a study of blood T cell repertoires in COVID-19. The data were produced by immunoSEQ multiplex PCR, yet TCRdb's version contains in-frame clones alone and is incomplete. The sample holds hundreds of thousands of clones, more than 80% seen once. The sequencing sample was made of PBMCs or T cells enriched from blood (not recorded which). Source of these receptors: a man between 18 and 29 years old who had recovered from COVID-19.

The J gene is TRBJ2-7, the V gene TRBV6-1, with D possibly matching TRBD1 (6 bases). CDR3 size: 13 residues. V shed 2 bases and J shed 4 bases, with 9 bases lying between them. Germline lookup yields CDR1 MNHNS and CDR2 SASEGT. The CDR3 sequence: CASSENRDYEQYF. In nucleotides, the CDR3 is TGTGCCAGCAGTGAAAACAGGGATTACGAGCAGTACTTC.

This clone was recorded only once. The chain links TRBV2 to TRBJ1-5, with 8 bases matching TRBD1. After removal of 4 bases from V and 2 bases from J, the junction contained 1 base not matched to a gene. From germline, CDR1 is SNHLY and CDR2 FYNNEI. The CDR3 runs 14 residues. DNA of the CDR3: TGTGCCAGCAGTGGACAGGGGCGCAATCAGCCCCAGCATTTT. As protein: CASSGQGRNQPQHF.

The V and J genes are TRBV2 and TRBJ2-2; D is perhaps TRBD1 (5 bases). CDR1 is SNHLY and CDR2 is FYNNEI in the germline V gene. The CDR3 is made up of 14 amino acids. V was shortened by 5 bases and J by 2 bases, with 9 bases between the two germline ends. CDR3 bases: TGTGCCAGCAGTCAAGACAGAAACACCGGGGAGCTGTTTTTT. Its translation: CASSQDRNTGELFF.

The chain links TRBV7-6 to TRBJ2-7; TRBD1 agrees at 7 bases. Germline values: CDR1 SGHVS, CDR2 FNYEAQ. The CDR3 has 16 residues. The J segment lost 0 bases and the V segment lost 3 bases, leaving 8 bases of the junction unmatched. CDR3 region: CASSLNSGTVSYEQYF. In nucleotides, the CDR3 is TGTGCCAGCAGCTTGAATTCTGGGACAGTCTCCTACGAGCAGTACTTC.

The CDR3 sequence is CASSTPQDGTEAFF. CDR3 coding DNA: TGCGCCAGCAGCACGCCTCAGGATGGTACTGAAGCTTTCTTT. This rearrangement joins TRBV5-1 to TRBJ1-1; D gene unclear. The V and J ends lost 4 bases and 5 bases respectively, with 15 bases between them. Germline V gene sequence: CDR1 SGHRS, CDR2 YFSETQ. The CDR3 spans 14 residues.

The chain uses TRBV7-8 and TRBJ1-5; 9 bases are shared with TRBD1. Germline CDR1 reads SGHVS; CDR2 reads FQNEAQ. The CDR3 totals 15 residues. Trimming cost V 5 bases and J 6 bases; bases outside gene matches: 8. The CDR3 is CASSQKTGGSQPQHF. The CDR3 DNA follows: TGTGCCAGCAGCCAAAAGACAGGGGGTAGTCAGCCCCAGCATTTT. The whole variable domain, remainder taken from reference TRBV7-8 and TRBJ1-5, is GAGVSQSPRYKVAKRGQDVALRCDPISGHVSLFWYQQALGQGPEFLTYFQNEAQLDKSGLPSDRFFAERPEGSVSTLKIQRTQQEDSAVYLCASSQKTGGSQPQHFGDGTRLSIL.

This clone has a handful of counts. The chain uses TRBV5-1 and TRBJ2-7, with 9 bases aligning to TRBD1. The CDR3 extends over 14 amino acids. CDR1 SGHRS and CDR2 YFSETQ come from the germline V gene. V lost 0 bases to trimming and J lost 2 bases; unmatched junction nucleotides: 0. CDR3: CASSLGQGAYEQYF. For the CDR3, the DNA is TGCGCCAGCAGCTTGGGACAGGGGGCCTACGAGCAGTACTTC. The full variable domain, with the rest looked up from reference TRBV5-1 and TRBJ2-7, is KAGVTQTPRYLIKTRGQQVTLSCSPISGHRSVSWYQQTPGQGLQFLFEYFSETQRNKGNFPGRFSGRQFSNSRSEMNVSTLELGDSALYLCASSLGQGAYEQYFGPGTRLTVT.

This rearrangement joins TRBV18 to TRBJ1-6; maybe TRBD1 (5 bases). The CDR3 has 18 residues. Germline values: CDR1 KGHSH, CDR2 LQKENI. Trimming pared 3 bases from V and 1 base from J, leaving 16 bases between. The CDR3 DNA reads as TGTGCCAGCTCACCGGGGACTCAGCAGGCATCCTATAATTCACCCCTCCACTTT. It specifies CASSPGTQQASYNSPLHF.

This clone appeared a single time. The CDR3 region is CASSHRGRLGGYTF. The CDR3 DNA reads as TGTGCCAGCAGCCACAGGGGGCGCTTGGGTGGCTACACCTTC. The rearrangement uses TRBV6-5 and TRBJ1-2; 9 nucleotides line up with TRBD1. The trim removed 6 bases at V and 7 bases at J, leaving 9 bases unmatched. Per germline, CDR1 MNHEY and CDR2 SVGAGI. This CDR3 has 14 amino acids.

This clone was seen a handful of times. V is TRBV5-1 and J is TRBJ2-5, with D perhaps TRBD2 (5 bases). Germline V gives CDR1 SGHRS, CDR2 YFSETQ. The V gene lost 7 bases and the J gene lost 5 bases, with 24 bases spanning the gap. This CDR3 region has 16 residues. Here the CDR3 DNA reads TGCGCCAGCGGATCTAAGGGTAGGGAGTGGATGGAGACCCAGTACTTC. Protein: CASGSKGREWMETQYF.

This sequence joins TRBV10-1 and TRBJ1-1; the D is unclear. The CDR3 sequence is 13 residues long. V shed 3 bases and J shed 1 base, with 6 bases lying between them. CDR1 is WNHNN, CDR2 SYGVQD, per germline (reference sequence). The CDR3 DNA sequence: TGCGCCAGCAGTGAACACAGGAACACTGAAGCTTTCTTT. This sequence encodes CASSEHRNTEAFF.

The chain joins TRBV19 to TRBJ2-7, with 8 bases that match TRBD1. J gave up 4 bases and V 2 bases, and 16 bases lay outside the gene matches. Germline assignment: CDR1 LNHDA and CDR2 SQIVND (reference sequence). The CDR3 consists of 18 residues. In nucleotides, the CDR3 is TGTGCCAGTAGTATATCGGGCCCGACAGGGGATTTGAAGTACGAGCAGTACTTC. Encoded protein: CASSISGPTGDLKYEQYF.

V gene TRBV2 combines with J gene TRBJ1-6; maybe TRBD1 (6 bases). V was trimmed by 5 bases and J by 9 bases, leaving 17 bases between them. Germline V gene sequence: CDR1 SNHLY, CDR2 FYNNEI. The length of the CDR3 is 15 residues. CDR3 sequence reads: CASSLKGGGSSPLHF. As DNA, the CDR3 is TGTGCCAGCAGTCTCAAGGGGGGGGGCAGTTCACCCCTCCACTTT.

The V and J genes are TRBV6-5 and TRBJ2-7; TRBD1 matches 9 bases. From germline, CDR1 is MNHEY and CDR2 SVGAGI. With V trimmed by 7 bases and J by 3 bases, 7 bases remained unmatched. The CDR3 loop spans 14 amino acids. The CDR3: CASTATGGHYEQYF. The CDR3 nucleotides are TGTGCCAGCACCGCGACAGGGGGGCACTACGAGCAGTACTTC.

V and J are TRBV23-1 and TRBJ2-7; possible D gene TRBD2, 6 bases. TRBV23-1 is labeled an ORF, and its function is uncertain. This CDR3 spans 16 amino acids. V lost 1 base, J lost 0 bases, and 13 bases lay in between. The CDR3 DNA sequence: TGCGCCAGCAGTCAATTCCTGTTCGGGAGCTCCTACGAGCAGTACTTC. This encodes CASSQFLFGSSYEQYF.

The rearrangement links TRBV13 to TRBJ2-7, with D possibly being TRBD2 (5 bases). This CDR3 has 12 residues. The germline gives CDR1 PRHDT, CDR2 FYEKMQ (reference sequence). Trimming cost V 2 bases and J 9 bases, with 11 bases left between them. The CDR3 nucleotides are TGTGCCAGCAGCTTAACGAGAGCGGTGCAGTACTTC. It yields the protein CASSLTRAVQYF.

The chain links TRBV7-2 to TRBJ2-2; TRBD2 matches 7 bases. The CDR3 has 15 residues. Per the germline V gene, CDR1 is SGHTA and CDR2 is FQGNSA. Losses at the gene ends were 4 bases for V and 4 bases for J; bases not matched to a gene: 6. The CDR3 loop is CASSSRREGTGELFF. The CDR3 bases are TGTGCCAGCAGCTCGCGGAGGGAGGGCACCGGGGAGCTGTTTTTT.

The chain carries TRBV5-1 and TRBJ1-5; a possible D gene is TRBD1 (5 bases). The CDR3 loop spans 13 amino acids. CDR1 is SGHRS, CDR2 YFSETQ, per germline. V was pared by 3 bases and J by 4 bases, with 8 bases between. The CDR3 region is CASSYDSNQPQHF. The DNA of the CDR3 is TGCGCCAGCAGCTATGACAGTAATCAGCCCCAGCATTTT.

This chain connects TRBV7-8 to TRBJ1-4; 9 nucleotides align to TRBD1. This CDR3 has 14 amino acids. The V gene's germline CDR1 is SGHVS and CDR2 FQNEAQ. V shed 3 bases, J shed 6 bases, and the junction held 2 bases outside the gene matches. The CDR3: CASSFRDRDEKLFF. The CDR3 nucleotides read TGTGCCAGCAGCTTCCGGGACAGGGATGAAAAACTGTTTTTT.

The V gene is TRBV27, the J gene TRBJ1-2; D is perhaps TRBD1 (5 bases). Germline V gives CDR1 MNHEY, CDR2 SMNVEV (reference sequence). V was shortened by 0 bases and J by 3 bases, with 14 bases between the two germline ends. This CDR3 contains 16 residues. The CDR3 region has the DNA TGTGCCAGCAGTTTATCCCCCCCGGGGGGGGACTATGGCTACACCTTC. Translated: CASSLSPPGGDYGYTF.

V gene TRBV6-5 combines with J gene TRBJ1-2; tentatively, D is TRBD1 (6 bases). Trimming took 4 bases from V and 6 from J, leaving 21 bases between them. The CDR3 length is 16 residues. The germline V gene encodes CDR1 MNHEY and CDR2 SVGAGI. This CDR3 is CASSFRTAVLRNGYTF. The CDR3 DNA reads as TGTGCCAGCAGTTTTCGGACAGCTGTGTTACGGAATGGCTACACCTTC.

The J gene is TRBJ2-3, the V gene TRBV6-2 or TRBV6-3; TRBD2 matches at 9 bases. Germline V gene data show CDR1 as MNHEY and CDR2 as SVGEGT. The ends lost 6 bases at V and 0 bases at J; junction bases unmatched: 16. The CDR3 has 19 amino acids. Written as DNA, the CDR3 is TGTGCCAGCAGCCGACTACGACTAGCGGAGCCAGCCAGCACAGATACGCAGTATTTT. It codes for CASSRLRLAEPASTDTQYF.

The chain recombines TRBV14 with TRBJ1-6; possible D gene TRBD1, 5 bases. V was pared by 4 bases and J by 10 bases, with 11 bases between. The germline gives CDR1 SGHDN, CDR2 FVKESK. This CDR3 contains 13 residues. The CDR3: CASSPRVSSPLHF. For the CDR3, the DNA is TGTGCCAGCAGCCCCAGGGTCAGCTCACCCCTCCACTTT.

V and J are TRBV5-1 and TRBJ2-2; a possible D gene is TRBD1 (5 bases). From germline, CDR1 is SGHRS and CDR2 YFSETQ. The CDR3 has 12 amino acids. Trimming pared 7 bases from V and 6 bases from J, leaving 10 bases between. CDR3 nucleotide sequence: TGCGCCAGCCTCACAGGTGCCGGGGAGCTGTTTTTT. As protein: CASLTGAGELFF.

The chain uses TRBV7-9 and TRBJ2-3; the match to TRBD1 covers 10 bases. From germline, CDR1 is SEHNR and CDR2 FQNEAQ (reference sequence). This CDR3 comprises 14 residues. The J segment lost 4 bases and the V segment lost 4 bases, leaving 2 bases of the junction unmatched. CDR3 DNA: TGTGCCAGCAGCTCGGGACAGGGGCCAGATACGCAGTATTTT. Translating it yields CASSSGQGPDTQYF.